Listed here are 24 T cell receptor beta chains from one sample, sequenced in a study of cytomegalovirus exposure and HLA in healthy donors. Amplification used 60 Vbeta primers and 13 Jbeta primers. Using immunoSEQ multiplex PCR, the repertoire was profiled, and TCRdb retains in-frame clones only, with some absent. This sample lists 70,000 to 75,000 clones; its ten largest clones have about 3.8%. Input material: PBMCs. These receptors all stem from a female donor in good health and CMV-seropositive.

V and J are TRBV29-1 and TRBJ2-1; tentative D call: TRBD2 (6 bases). Trimming removed 4 bases at V and 8 bases at J, with 21 bases between. Germline CDR1 is SQVTM and CDR2 is ANQGSEA. This CDR3 comprises 15 residues. CDR3 sequence reads: CSVVGGAGRRDEQFF. The CDR3 nucleotides are TGCAGCGTTGTCGGAGGGGCGGGGAGACGGGATGAGCAGTTCTTC.

As concerns this clone: Other DNA sequences in this sample translate to the same CDR3. The chain's CDR3 is CASSPGQDYGYTF. The CDR3, as DNA: TGTGCCAGCAGCCCTGGGCAGGACTATGGCTACACCTTC. The chain is built from TRBV11-2 and TRBJ1-2; D is undetermined. With 5 bases removed from V and 3 bases from J, the gap between germline ends came to 10 bases. The V gene's germline CDR1 is SGHAT and CDR2 FQNNGV. The CDR3 is 13 residues long.

V usage is TRBV27 and J usage is TRBJ2-2, with 8 bases identical to TRBD1. J was trimmed by 1 base and V by 3 bases; bases with no gene match: 4. The CDR3 has 16 amino acids. CDR1 is MNHEY and CDR2 is SMNVEV in the germline V gene (reference sequence). The CDR3 DNA sequence: TGTGCCAGCAGTTTTCAGGGGGCGGGGAACACCGGGGAGCTGTTTTTT. It codes for CASSFQGAGNTGELFF.

This chain joins TRBV2 and TRBJ2-7; 7 bases fit TRBD2. Trimming took 2 bases from V and 4 from J; bases not matched to a gene: 8. In germline, CDR1 is SNHLY, CDR2 FYNNEI. CDR3 length: 15 residues. As DNA, the CDR3 is TGTGCCAGCAGTGAACGGCGGGAGAAAAGGTACGAGCAGTACTTC. Translation gives CASSERREKRYEQYF.

Turning to this clone: The sample carries other DNA sequences with the same CDR3. The gene calls are TRBV5-1 and TRBJ2-3; 8 bases are a match to TRBD1. Trimming at V came to 4 bases and at J to 3 bases, leaving 4 bases not matched to a gene. CDR1 is SGHRS and CDR2 is YFSETQ in the germline V gene. The CDR3 sequence is 14 residues long. For the CDR3, the DNA is TGCGCCAGCAGCCTTGGGACAGGTACAGATACGCAGTATTTT. Amino acid sequence: CASSLGTGTDTQYF.

The chain uses TRBV7-9 and TRBJ1-1, with 8 nucleotides matching TRBD1. CDR3 length equals 16 residues. Germline V CDR1 and CDR2: SEHNR, FQNEAQ (reference sequence). The junction had 13 bases not matched to a gene; V was cut back by 4 bases and J by 6 bases. CDR3 sequence reads: CASSSGGRGLRAEAFF. DNA of the CDR3: TGTGCCAGCAGCTCAGGGGGCAGGGGATTAAGGGCTGAAGCTTTCTTT.

The chain uses TRBV28 and TRBJ1-5; D is unresolved. The germline gives CDR1 MDHEN, CDR2 SYDVKM. The CDR3 has 15 amino acids. The germline V and J ends were trimmed by 10 bases and 0 bases, with 16 bases remaining between them. The CDR3 DNA reads TGTGCCACAGCGGGGAGGGCAGATAGCAATCAGCCCCAGCATTTT. Encoded protein: CATAGRADSNQPQHF.

V and J are TRBV5-1 and TRBJ1-2; the match to TRBD1 covers 8 bases. Per germline, CDR1 SGHRS and CDR2 YFSETQ. Losses at the gene ends were 0 bases for V and 1 base for J; bases not matched to a gene: 5. The CDR3 is 16 residues long. The CDR3 region is CASSLAPGGDNYGYTF. The DNA for the CDR3 is TGCGCCAGCAGCTTGGCGCCAGGGGGCGATAACTATGGCTACACCTTC. Full variable domain (remainder filled in from reference TRBV5-1 and TRBJ1-2): KAGVTQTPRYLIKTRGQQVTLSCSPISGHRSVSWYQQTPGQGLQFLFEYFSETQRNKGNFPGRFSGRQFSNSRSEMNVSTLELGDSALYLCASSLAPGGDNYGYTFGSGTRLTVV.

V and J are TRBV4-1 and TRBJ2-5; 14 nucleotides match TRBD2. The CDR3 loop spans 17 amino acids. Per the germline V gene, CDR1 is MGHRA and CDR2 is YSYEKL. Trimming took 1 base from V and 5 from J; bases not matched to a gene: 6. The DNA of the CDR3 is TGCGCCAGCAGCCAAGTTCGGGGACTAGCGGGAGTTGAGACCCAGTACTTC. Encoded protein: CASSQVRGLAGVETQYF.

This chain's CDR3 is CASSVTSGSAETQYF. CDR3 coding DNA: TGCGCCAGCAGCGTGACTAGCGGGAGTGCGGAGACCCAGTACTTC. This chain uses TRBV5-1 with TRBJ2-5; the match to TRBD2 covers 12 bases. Germline CDR1 is SGHRS and CDR2 is YFSETQ. The CDR3 spans 15 residues. The trim removed 4 bases at V and 5 bases at J, leaving 6 bases unmatched.

This chain connects TRBV7-2 to TRBJ1-1; TRBD1 agrees at 8 bases. J lost 4 bases, V lost 1 base, and 8 bases had no gene match. Per germline, CDR1 SGHTA and CDR2 FQGNSA. This CDR3 is 16 amino acids long. CDR3 bases: TGTGCCAGCAGCTTAGTCCTGACAGGGGTGGGCACTGAAGCTTTCTTT. It is translated as CASSLVLTGVGTEAFF.

The gene calls are TRBV5-4 and TRBJ2-3; D remains unclear. Germline V gene sequence: CDR1 SGHNT, CDR2 YYREEE (reference sequence). Trimming stripped 3 bases from V and 0 bases from J, with 8 bases between. CDR3 length equals 14 residues. CDR3 in amino acids: CASSSAGSTDTQYF. The CDR3 bases are TGTGCCAGCAGCTCCGCAGGAAGCACAGATACGCAGTATTTT.

DNA for the CDR3: TGTGCCAGCACTGTTAGCTCCTACGAGCAGTACTTC. Its translation is CASTVSSYEQYF. The rearrangement links TRBV11-3 to TRBJ2-7, with D hard to call. V was pared by 7 bases and J by 0 bases, with 7 bases between. Germline CDR1 and CDR2: SGHNT and YENEEA. This CDR3 region has 12 residues.

This rearrangement joins TRBV11-3 to TRBJ2-7; TRBD1 might be the D (6 bases). The CDR3 loop spans 13 amino acids. Trimming cost V 5 bases and J 3 bases, with 11 bases left between them. Germline CDR1 SGHNT, CDR2 YENEEA. The CDR3 region is CASSTDRNYEQYF. In DNA form, the CDR3 reads TGTGCCAGCAGCACGGACAGAAACTACGAGCAGTACTTC.

V usage is TRBV11-2 and J usage is TRBJ2-2; D remains ambiguous. The CDR3 spans 15 residues. The V and J ends lost 2 bases and 2 bases respectively, with 9 bases between them. CDR1 and CDR2 (germline): SGHAT, FQNNGV. CDR3 sequence: CASSLFPVNTGELFF. Written as DNA, the CDR3 is TGTGCCAGCAGCTTATTTCCGGTCAACACCGGGGAGCTGTTTTTT.

The CDR3 nucleotides are TGTGCCAGCGACCGAGGGGGTAGGGGCAATCAGCCCCAGCATTTT. Translating it yields CASDRGGRGNQPQHF. The chain links TRBV28 to TRBJ1-5; possibly TRBD1 for D (6 bases). The germline V gene has CDR1 MDHEN and CDR2 SYDVKM. V dropped 8 bases and J dropped 2 bases, with 16 bases sitting between them. This CDR3 has 15 amino acids.

The V and J genes are TRBV7-6 and TRBJ2-5; D is ambiguous. Per the germline V gene, CDR1 is SGHVS and CDR2 is FNYEAQ. The CDR3 extends over 15 amino acids. Trimming left V 2 bases short and J 5 bases short, with 15 bases between. The CDR3 here is CASSLSGSVGETQYF. The CDR3 region has the DNA TGTGCCAGCAGCTTAAGTGGCAGCGTCGGGGAGACCCAGTACTTC.

This sequence joins TRBV5-4 and TRBJ2-3; 11 bases are a match to TRBD2. This CDR3 spans 15 amino acids. V lost 0 bases, J lost 4 bases, and 1 base stayed unmatched. Germline-derived CDR1 and CDR2 are SGHNT and YYREEE (reference sequence). The chain's CDR3 is CASSLASGRSDTQYF. For the CDR3, the DNA is TGTGCCAGCAGCTTGGCTAGCGGGAGGTCAGATACGCAGTATTTT.

V usage is TRBV13 and J usage is TRBJ2-7, with D tentatively TRBD1 (6 bases). CDR3 length: 17 residues. Per the germline V gene, CDR1 is PRHDT and CDR2 is FYEKMQ (reference sequence). Trimming took 3 bases from V and 2 from J, leaving 20 bases between them. The CDR3 bases are TGTGCCAGCAGCTTGCGACCCGGGACACTTCTCCCCTACGAGCAGTACTTC. It yields the protein CASSLRPGTLLPYEQYF.

The chain links TRBV28 to TRBJ1-5; D gene unclear. The CDR3 has 14 residues. Trimming took off 4 bases at V and 6 bases at J, with 13 bases between the two ends. The V gene's germline CDR1 is MDHEN and CDR2 SYDVKM. The CDR3 nucleotides read TGTGCCAGCAGTTCGCGAGGGAAGGGTCAGCCCCAGCATTTT. Translation: CASSSRGKGQPQHF.

The chain combines TRBV7-3 with TRBJ2-1; 12 bases agree with TRBD2. V lost 4 bases, J lost 8 bases, and 6 bases stayed unmatched. The germline CDR1 and CDR2 sequences are SGHTA and FQGTGA. This CDR3 comprises 15 residues. CDR3 nucleotide sequence: TGTGCCAGCAGCTCCAGACTAGCGGGGGCTGATGAGCAGTTCTTC. The encoded protein is CASSSRLAGADEQFF.

The chain employs TRBV18 and TRBJ1-1; D not resolved. Germline values: CDR1 KGHSH, CDR2 LQKENI. The CDR3 consists of 12 residues. The germline V and J ends were trimmed by 3 bases and 7 bases, with 9 bases remaining between them. The CDR3 nucleotides read TGTGCCAGCTCACCCCAACAGAGTGAAGCTTTCTTT. This codes for CASSPQQSEAFF.

The rearrangement joins TRBV6-5 to TRBJ2-1; 9 nucleotides agree with TRBD2. This CDR3 spans 15 amino acids. V gave up 1 base and J gave up 9 bases; unmatched junction bases: 7. Germline-derived CDR1 and CDR2 are MNHEY and SVGAGI. The DNA for the CDR3 is TGTGCCAGCAGTTACTGGGTAGCGGGAGAAGGTGAGCAGTTCTTC. Translation: CASSYWVAGEGEQFF.

The chain couples TRBV5-1 to TRBJ2-1; 12 positions match TRBD2. With V trimmed by 4 bases and J by 1 base, 9 bases remained unmatched. Germline lookup yields CDR1 SGHRS and CDR2 YFSETQ. This CDR3 contains 18 residues. DNA of the CDR3: TGCGCCAGCAGCCTTTATAGACTAGCGGGAGTATCCTACAATGAGCAGTTCTTC. Protein: CASSLYRLAGVSYNEQFF.